The 17 T cell receptor beta chains reported below all come from one sample, sequenced in a study of chemoradiotherapy in HPV16-positive cancers. Produced via immunoSEQ multiplex PCR; TCRdb's table is partial and in-frame only. The sample holds roughly 29,000 clones, roughly nine tenths seen once. This material consisted of blood, taken from a patient who underwent chemoradiotherapy. The receptor set was obtained from a human donor with HPV-associated anogenital cancer.

The gene calls are TRBV14 and TRBJ2-7, with TRBD1 matching 11 bases. Germline V gene sequence: CDR1 SGHDN, CDR2 FVKESK. V gave up 6 bases and J gave up 3 bases; unmatched junction bases: 7. The CDR3 runs 15 residues. This chain's CDR3 is CASSLLGTGGYEQYF. The CDR3 DNA is TGTGCCAGCAGTCTTCTTGGGACAGGGGGCTACGAGCAGTACTTC. Based on the CDR3 plus reference TRBV14 and TRBJ2-7, the full variable domain is EAGVTQFPSHSVIEKGQTVTLRCDPISGHDNLYWYRRVMGKEIKFLLHFVKESKQDESGMPNNRFLAERTGGTYSTLKVQPAELEDSGVYFCASSLLGTGGYEQYFGPGTRLTVT.

The rearrangement links TRBV19 to TRBJ1-4; TRBD1 matches at 7 bases. Trimming cost V 7 bases and J 6 bases; bases outside gene matches: 14. CDR1 and CDR2 (germline): LNHDA, SQIVND (reference sequence). This CDR3 is 16 amino acids long. CDR3 in amino acids: CASTPQGGYGDEKLFF. DNA of the CDR3: TGTGCCAGTACCCCCCAGGGGGGATACGGGGATGAAAAACTGTTTTTT.

The V gene is TRBV6-5, the J gene TRBJ1-4; possible D gene TRBD1, 6 bases. The CDR3 spans 16 residues. The germline CDR1 and CDR2 sequences are MNHEY and SVGAGI. V gave up 0 bases and J gave up 3 bases, with 11 bases separating them. The CDR3 loop is CASSYSTGRPNEKLFF. Here the CDR3 DNA reads TGTGCCAGCAGTTACTCCACAGGGAGGCCTAATGAAAAACTGTTTTTT.

This clone showed up just once. The CDR3 loop reads CASSFSGYSYEQYF. CDR3 nucleotides: TGTGCCAGCAGCTTCTCAGGGTACTCCTACGAGCAGTACTTC. The chain carries TRBV5-5 and TRBJ2-7, with a weak D call TRBD1 (5 bases). Trimming stripped 2 bases from V and 0 bases from J, with 9 bases between. CDR3 length: 14 residues. Germline CDR1 SGHKS, CDR2 YYEKEE (reference sequence).

The rearrangement joins TRBV29-1 to TRBJ1-2; TRBD1 aligns across 9 bases. CDR3 length equals 14 residues. Trimming removed 5 bases from V and 2 bases from J; junction bases left unmatched: 6. Germline V lookup: CDR1 SQVTM, CDR2 ANQGSEA. The CDR3 region has the DNA TGCAGCGTTTCAACCGGGACAGGGAACTATGGCTACACCTTC. This codes for CSVSTGTGNYGYTF.

This clone was counted between two and nine times. The chain combines TRBV27 with TRBJ2-7, with D possibly called TRBD1 or TRBD2 (5 bases each). The CDR3 extends over 15 amino acids. V gave up 6 bases and J gave up 4 bases, with 19 bases separating them. The germline V gene encodes CDR1 MNHEY and CDR2 SMNVEV (reference sequence). Here the CDR3 DNA reads TGTGCCAGCAGGTCCGGGACCGAGCGTGGTTACGAGCAGTACTTC. Protein sequence: CASRSGTERGYEQYF.

The genes are TRBV7-2 and TRBJ2-7; D is possibly TRBD1 or TRBD2 (5 bases each). The germline V gene has CDR1 SGHTA and CDR2 FQGNSA. This CDR3 has 14 residues. Trimming took 4 bases from V and 1 from J, leaving 11 bases between them. The chain's CDR3 is CASSSQEGSYEQYF. The DNA of the CDR3 is TGTGCCAGCAGCTCCCAAGAGGGGTCCTACGAGCAGTACTTC. Full variable domain (missing parts from reference TRBV7-2 and TRBJ2-7): GAGVSQSPSNKVTEKGKDVELRCDPISGHTALYWYRQSLGQGLEFLIYFQGNSAPDKSGLPSDRFSAERTGGSVSTLTIQRTQQEDSAVYLCASSSQEGSYEQYFGPGTRLTVT.

The chain is built from TRBV7-9 and TRBJ2-2; weak D call: TRBD2 (6 bases). The V gene lost 5 bases and the J gene lost 6 bases, with 13 bases spanning the gap. The germline V gene encodes CDR1 SEHNR and CDR2 FQNEAQ (reference sequence). CDR3 size: 14 residues. The CDR3 DNA reads as TGTGCCAGCAGCCGCGCGGGAACCGCCGGGGAGCTGTTTTTT. Its protein product is CASSRAGTAGELFF.

This chain connects TRBV7-2 to TRBJ2-6; 7 bases map to TRBD1. CDR3 length: 15 residues. Trimming at V came to 5 bases and at J to 2 bases, leaving 3 bases not matched to a gene. CDR1 SGHTA and CDR2 FQGNSA come from the germline V gene. In DNA form, the CDR3 reads TGTGCCAGCAGCCGTGACAGGGCTGGGGCCAACGTCCTGACTTTC. As protein: CASSRDRAGANVLTF. Using reference TRBV7-2 and TRBJ2-6 for the parts outside the CDR3, the full variable domain is GAGVSQSPSNKVTEKGKDVELRCDPISGHTALYWYRQSLGQGLEFLIYFQGNSAPDKSGLPSDRFSAERTGGSVSTLTIQRTQQEDSAVYLCASSRDRAGANVLTFGAGSRLTVL.

V usage is TRBV7-9 and J usage is TRBJ2-7, with 10 bases matching TRBD1. The CDR3 has 13 residues. Germline loops: CDR1 SEHNR, CDR2 FQNEAQ (reference sequence). Germline trimming cut 5 bases from V and 4 bases from J; bases unmatched to any gene: 2. CDR3 nucleotide sequence: TGTGCCAGCAGCGGGGACAGGGGTTACGAGCAGTACTTC. Translating it yields CASSGDRGYEQYF.

The J gene is TRBJ1-2, the V gene TRBV11-2; 8 bases line up with TRBD1. Germline CDR1 and CDR2: SGHAT and FQNNGV. V was clipped by 1 base and J by 7 bases; unmatched bases: 5. The CDR3 runs to 14 residues. The CDR3 spells CASSLAGQGGGYTF. The CDR3 DNA reads TGTGCCAGCAGCTTAGCCGGACAGGGCGGTGGCTACACCTTC.

The chain is built from TRBV5-6 and TRBJ2-7; D may be TRBD1 (5 bases). V was clipped by 4 bases and J by 2 bases, with 13 bases between them. CDR1 is SGHDT and CDR2 is YYEEEE in the germline V gene. The CDR3 sequence is 14 residues long. The CDR3 spells CASSRTDNTYEQYF. For the CDR3, the DNA is TGTGCCAGCAGCCGGACGGACAACACCTACGAGCAGTACTTC.

The chain uses TRBV9 and TRBJ2-2; 9 nucleotides line up with TRBD2. The CDR3 loop spans 15 amino acids. Germline CDR1 SGDLS, CDR2 YYNGEE. The J segment lost 5 bases and the V segment lost 1 base, leaving 3 bases of the junction unmatched. CDR3 sequence (DNA): TGTGCCAGCAGCGTAAGAACTAGCGGGACCGGGGAGCTGTTTTTT. Translation gives CASSVRTSGTGELFF.

The V gene is TRBV5-1, the J gene TRBJ2-7, with D uncertain. The germline V and J ends were trimmed by 0 bases and 0 bases, with 7 bases remaining between them. Germline values: CDR1 SGHRS, CDR2 YFSETQ. The CDR3 is 14 amino acids. The CDR3 here is CASSLGANSYEQYF. The CDR3 nucleotides read TGCGCCAGCAGCTTGGGGGCCAACTCCTACGAGCAGTACTTC.

J is TRBJ1-2 and V is TRBV2, with D perhaps TRBD1 (6 bases). The CDR3 loop spans 13 amino acids. V was cut by 3 bases and J by 8 bases, with 13 bases left in between. Germline lookup yields CDR1 SNHLY and CDR2 FYNNEI. The CDR3 loop reads CASSDSGAIGYTF. In DNA, the CDR3 is TGTGCCAGCAGTGATTCAGGGGCGATCGGCTACACCTTC.

The chain has TRBV4-2 and TRBJ1-2; D may be TRBD1 (5 bases). Germline CDR1 reads LGHNA; CDR2 reads YNFKEQ. V lost 3 bases and J 1 base, leaving 21 bases between the germline ends. The CDR3 covers 18 residues. CDR3 in DNA: TGTGCCAGCAGCCACCCCCCGGGGCAAGCAGGATTTAACTATGGCTACACCTTC. Translating it yields CASSHPPGQAGFNYGYTF.

This chain's CDR3 is CATSREQGPNQPQHF. Here the CDR3 DNA reads TGTGCCACCAGCAGAGAGCAGGGTCCAAATCAGCCCCAGCATTTT. The gene calls are TRBV15 and TRBJ1-5; D is possibly TRBD1 (5 bases). This CDR3 is built from 15 residues. Germline V gene data show CDR1 as LNHNV and CDR2 as YYDKDF (reference sequence). V gave up 0 bases and J gave up 4 bases, with 10 bases separating them.